These 16 T cell receptor beta chains came from one sample sequenced in a study of T cell changes during pregnancy in multiple sclerosis (dated by TCRdb to the late 2010s). To prepare the library, the immunoSEQ multiplex PCR assay was applied. Sourced from immuneACCESS, this table was stored by TCRdb with only in-frame sequences that have V and J called. A share of the clones is absent; for the studies checked, an unresolved V gene accounts for under half, and the remainder has no known explanation. For this sample there are approximately 31,000 clones; roughly 90% appear just once. 5% to 7.5% of the sample comes from the top ten. The sequenced sample was CD8+ T cells from peripheral blood mononuclear cells, obtained in the second trimester of pregnancy. The receptors derive from a female donor with multiple sclerosis, enrolled in a pregnancy study.

This chain links TRBV7-9 with TRBJ1-1, with D unresolved. The V gene lost 0 bases and the J gene lost 7 bases, with 12 bases spanning the gap. CDR1 SEHNR and CDR2 FQNEAQ come from the germline V gene (reference sequence). The CDR3 is 14 amino acids. The DNA of the CDR3 is TGTGCCAGCAGCTTAGCGGGAGGTAGGGATGAAGCTTTCTTT. Translated: CASSLAGGRDEAFF.

V gene TRBV2 combines with J gene TRBJ2-5; TRBD1 aligns across 7 bases. Germline CDR1 SNHLY, CDR2 FYNNEI. With 5 bases clipped from V and 4 bases from J, the junction kept 10 bases outside the gene matches. This CDR3 contains 15 residues. The DNA for the CDR3 is TGTGCCAGCAGTACTACCCGACAGGGTGGAGAGACCCAGTACTTC. The encoded protein is CASSTTRQGGETQYF.

The gene calls are TRBV28 and TRBJ2-1; 7 bases map to TRBD2. The V segment lost 5 bases and the J segment 1 base; nucleotides outside the gene matches: 5. Germline CDR1 is MDHEN and CDR2 is SYDVKM. The CDR3 totals 15 residues. CDR3 bases: TGTGCCAGCAGTCCCGCGGGAGAGTCCTACAATGAGCAGTTCTTC. Translation gives CASSPAGESYNEQFF.

The chain combines TRBV27 with TRBJ2-7; weak D call: TRBD2 (6 bases). The germline V gene encodes CDR1 MNHEY and CDR2 SMNVEV (reference sequence). The CDR3 loop spans 14 amino acids. V lost 3 bases, J lost 3 bases, and 12 bases lay in between. This CDR3 is CASSFSGTNYEQYF. Written as DNA, the CDR3 is TGTGCCAGCAGTTTTAGCGGCACTAACTACGAGCAGTACTTC.

V is TRBV4-1 and J is TRBJ2-7, with D maybe TRBD1 (5 bases). Between the trimmed V and J ends, which lost 0 bases and 2 bases, there was a span of 11 bases. Germline CDR1 MGHRA, CDR2 YSYEKL. CDR3 length: 15 amino acids. CDR3 residues: CASSQDDRSTYEQYF. The CDR3 DNA follows: TGCGCCAGCAGCCAAGATGACAGATCCACCTACGAGCAGTACTTC.

The CDR3 coding sequence is TGTGCCAGCAGTTACTCGGGCGGGAGGAGGGGCTACGAGCAGTACTTC. Its translation: CASSYSGGRRGYEQYF. The rearrangement joins TRBV6-7 to TRBJ2-7, with 8 bases that match TRBD2. TRBV6-7 is labeled an ORF, and its function is uncertain. This CDR3 is 16 amino acids long. With 0 bases clipped from V and 3 bases from J, the junction kept 7 bases outside the gene matches.

With regard to this clone: The junction departs from germline at one end; a sequencing error may be responsible. V and J are TRBV29-1 and TRBJ2-1, with 13 bases matching TRBD2. Per germline, CDR1 SQVTM and CDR2 ANQGSEA. The CDR3 totals 11 residues. The CDR3: CSVRGLAGPLF. The DNA for the CDR3 is TGCAGCGTTCGGGGACTAGCGGGGCCCCTCTTC.

The CDR3 DNA reads TGCAGCTCAAGACAGGGTTACGGGGAGCTGTTTTTT. As protein: CSSRQGYGELFF. The rearrangement joins TRBV29-1 to TRBJ2-2; 7 positions match TRBD1. The CDR3 covers 12 residues. Germline V gene lookup returns CDR1 SQVTM and CDR2 ANQGSEA. The trim removed 8 bases at V and 7 bases at J, leaving 7 bases unmatched.

As regards this clone: An end of the junction does not agree with germline; a read error may underlie this. V is TRBV7-9 and J is TRBJ2-7; a possible D gene is TRBD2 (6 bases). This CDR3 region has 14 residues. The germline CDR1 and CDR2 sequences are SEHNR and FQNEAQ (reference sequence). For the CDR3, the DNA is TGTGCCAGCAGCAACGGGACTCGCTCCAACGAGCAGTACTTC. Amino acids: CASSNGTRSNEQYF.

This clone was seen a few times. The chain carries TRBV19 and TRBJ1-1; no clear D gene. The CDR3 is 13 amino acids. The germline V gene has CDR1 LNHDA and CDR2 SQIVND (reference sequence). With 2 bases removed from V and 2 bases from J, the gap between germline ends came to 6 bases. The CDR3 protein is CASSINSNTEAFF. CDR3 DNA: TGTGCCAGTAGTATAAATAGCAACACTGAAGCTTTCTTT. Together with reference TRBV19 and TRBJ1-1, the CDR3 gives the full variable domain: DGGITQSPKYLFRKEGQNVTLSCEQNLNHDAMYWYRQDPGQGLRLIYYSQIVNDFQKGDIAEGYSVSREKKESFPLTVTSAQKNPTAFYLCASSINSNTEAFFGQGTRLTVV.

The chain recombines TRBV7-9 with TRBJ1-2; 7 bases are a match to TRBD1. V dropped 5 bases and J dropped 4; count of bases not matched to a gene: 4. CDR3 length: 13 residues. The V gene's germline CDR1 is SEHNR and CDR2 FQNEAQ (reference sequence). The CDR3 DNA follows: TGTGCCAGCAGCCCCGGGACAGTCTATGGCTACACCTTC. Its translation is CASSPGTVYGYTF.

Regarding this clone: The junction departs from the called germline gene at one end, perhaps through a read error. The chain combines TRBV7-9 with TRBJ2-7; 8 nucleotides match TRBD2. The CDR3 sequence is 19 residues long. Germline values: CDR1 SEHNR, CDR2 FQNEAQ (reference sequence). The CDR3 reads CASTMSSSASGFDLLGSRF. DNA for the CDR3: TGTGCCAGCACAATGTCCTCGTCGGCTAGCGGGTTCGATCTCTTAGGGAGTCGGTTC. Variable domain in full (rest from reference TRBV7-9 and TRBJ2-7): DTGVSQNPRHKITKRGQNVTFRCDPISEHNRLYWYRQTLGQGPEFLTYFQNEAQLEKSRLLSDRFSAERPKGSFSTLEIQRTEQGDSAMYLCASTMSSSASGFDLLGSRFGPGTRLTVT.

This chain connects TRBV15 to TRBJ1-2, with unresolved D. CDR3 length: 12 amino acids. V was clipped by 3 bases and J by 8 bases, with 10 bases between them. Germline V gene data show CDR1 as LNHNV and CDR2 as YYDKDF (reference sequence). The CDR3 nucleotides read TGTGCCACCAGCAGCCTAGGATCAGGCTACACCTTC. It is translated as CATSSLGSGYTF.

This clone has a single count. The rearrangement links TRBV4-2 to TRBJ2-6; no definite D call. CDR1 is LGHNA and CDR2 is YNFKEQ in the germline V gene. The CDR3 extends over 16 amino acids. V was clipped by 0 bases and J by 0 bases, with 6 bases between them. CDR3 protein: CASSQDSLSGANVLTF. CDR3 bases: TGTGCCAGCAGCCAAGATTCCCTCTCTGGGGCCAACGTCCTGACTTTC.

This clone has only one observation. This chain links TRBV6-1 with TRBJ1-5; D gene ambiguous. This CDR3 has 15 residues. Between the trimmed V and J ends, which lost 5 bases and 1 base, there was a span of 12 bases. CDR1 and CDR2 from the germline V gene are MNHNS and SASEGT. DNA of the CDR3: TGTGCCAGCAGTTCACCGGGTCTGAGCAATCAGCCCCAGCATTTT. It translates to CASSSPGLSNQPQHF.

The J gene is TRBJ2-2, the V gene TRBV2; D remains ambiguous. CDR3 length: 15 amino acids. Germline V gene sequence: CDR1 SNHLY, CDR2 FYNNEI. The V and J ends lost 3 bases and 3 bases respectively, with 11 bases between them. In DNA form, the CDR3 reads TGTGCCAGCAGTGACTGGCGGAGAGACACCGGGGAGCTGTTTTTT. Protein product: CASSDWRRDTGELFF.